This T cell receptor (beta chain) comes out of a study of shared clonotypes between healthy human individuals. Method: immunoSEQ multiplex PCR; TCRdb's copy keeps in-frame clones and lacks some. Counted here are around 1 million clones, less than 85% occurring once; the ten biggest clones make up about 1.5%. V shed 4 bases and J shed 5 bases, with 4 bases lying between them. The CDR3 runs 11 residues. Germline V gene data show CDR1 as MDHEN and CDR2 as SYDVKM. The chain uses TRBV28 and TRBJ2-3; no reliable D call. Sequencing was performed on memory CD4+ T cells sorted from blood. Subset specified: CD45RA-negative fraction. The TCR originated in a man in his late teens or twenties in good health. The DNA for the CDR3 is TGTGCCAGCAGTTACCTAGATACGCAGTATTTT. Translating gives CASSYLDTQYF.